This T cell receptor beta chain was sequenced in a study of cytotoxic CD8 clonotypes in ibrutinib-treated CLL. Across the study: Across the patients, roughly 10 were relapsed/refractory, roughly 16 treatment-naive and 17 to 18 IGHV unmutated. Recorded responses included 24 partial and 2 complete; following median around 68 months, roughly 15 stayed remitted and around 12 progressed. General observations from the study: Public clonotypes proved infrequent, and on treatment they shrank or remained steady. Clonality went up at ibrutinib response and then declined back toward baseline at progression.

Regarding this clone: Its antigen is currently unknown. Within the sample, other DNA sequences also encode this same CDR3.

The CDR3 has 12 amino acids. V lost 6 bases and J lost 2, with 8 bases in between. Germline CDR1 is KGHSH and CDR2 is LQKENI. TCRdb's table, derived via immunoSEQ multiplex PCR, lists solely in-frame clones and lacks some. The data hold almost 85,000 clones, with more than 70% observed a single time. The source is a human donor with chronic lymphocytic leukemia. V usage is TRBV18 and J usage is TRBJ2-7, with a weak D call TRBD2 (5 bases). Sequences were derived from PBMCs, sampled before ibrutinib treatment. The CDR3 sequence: CASSPGAYEQYF. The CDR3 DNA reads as TGTGCCAGCTCCCCCGGGGCCTACGAGCAGTACTTC. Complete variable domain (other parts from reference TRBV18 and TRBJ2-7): NAGVMQNPRHLVRRRGQEARLRCSPMKGHSHVYWYRQLPEEGLKFMVYLQKENIIDESGMPKERFSAEFPKEGPSILRIQQVVRGDSAAYFCASSPGAYEQYFGPGTRLTVT.